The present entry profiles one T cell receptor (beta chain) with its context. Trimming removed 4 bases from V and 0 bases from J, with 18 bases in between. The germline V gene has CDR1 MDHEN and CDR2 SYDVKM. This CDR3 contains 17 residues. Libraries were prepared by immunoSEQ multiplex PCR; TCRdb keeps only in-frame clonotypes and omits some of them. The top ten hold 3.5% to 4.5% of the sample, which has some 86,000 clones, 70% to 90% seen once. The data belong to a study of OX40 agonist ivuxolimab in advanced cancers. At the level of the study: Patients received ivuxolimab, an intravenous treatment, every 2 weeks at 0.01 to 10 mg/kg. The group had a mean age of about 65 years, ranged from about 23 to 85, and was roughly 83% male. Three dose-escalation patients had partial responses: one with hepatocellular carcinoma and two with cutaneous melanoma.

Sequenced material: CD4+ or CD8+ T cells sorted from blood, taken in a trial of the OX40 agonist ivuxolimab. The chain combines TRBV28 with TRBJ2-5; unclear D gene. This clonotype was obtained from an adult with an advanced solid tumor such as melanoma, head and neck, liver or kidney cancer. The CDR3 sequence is CASSSIQTPRYQETQYF. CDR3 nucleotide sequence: TGTGCCAGCAGTTCGATCCAGACACCGAGGTACCAAGAGACCCAGTACTTC. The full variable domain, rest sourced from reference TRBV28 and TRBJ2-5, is DVKVTQSSRYLVKRTGEKVFLECVQDMDHENMFWYRQDPGLGLRLIYFSYDVKMKEKGDIPEGYSVSREKKERFSLILESASTNQTSMYLCASSSIQTPRYQETQYFGPGTRLLVL.